These T cell receptor beta chains were read from a single sample in a study of blood T cell repertoires in COVID-19. Produced via immunoSEQ multiplex PCR; TCRdb's table is partial and in-frame only. The sample includes 130,000 or so clones, about 77% of them seen just once. Sequenced input: peripheral blood. The receptors shown here come from a human donor in a cohort sampled during active COVID-19. Each CDR3 is given with its conserved first and last residue. D genes are given only for firm matches. Clone size, where shown, is once, few, many, or a class for clones that have expanded.

>TRBJ1-4|TRBV5-8|.|.
TGTGCCAGCAGCTTGGTATTAGGAGTTTCAACTAATGAAAAACTGTTTTTT
CASSLVLGVSTNEKLFF
>TRBJ2-3|TRBV4-3|.|.
TGCGCCAGCAGCCAAGAAGCCGCTAGCATCGCAGATACGCAGTATTTT
CASSQEAASIADTQYF
>TRBJ1-3|TRBV18|.|.
TGTGCCAGCTCACCACAATCCCTCGGGTCTGGAAACACCATATATTTT
CASSPQSLGSGNTIYF
>TRBJ2-7|TRBV5-1|.|once
TGCGCCAGCAGCCCAGCACAGGTGTACGAGCAGTACTTC
CASSPAQVYEQYF
>TRBJ2-3|TRBV5-1|TRBD1|many
TGCGCCAGCACCGTGACAGGGACAAACACAGATACGCAGTATTTT
CASTVTGTNTDTQYF
>TRBJ1-5|TRBV6-5|.|.
TGTGCCAGCAGTAGGACAGCAAATCAGCCCCAGCATTTT
CASSRTANQPQHF
>TRBJ2-2|TRBV5-1|.|.
TGCGCCAGCAGCACCGGGACTGGGGGAACCGGGGAGCTGTTTTTT
CASSTGTGGTGELFF
>TRBJ2-2|TRBV27|.|.
TGTGCCAGCAGTTTTGGTCAGGGACTCGCGAACACCGGGGAGCTGTTTTTT
CASSFGQGLANTGELFF
>TRBJ2-1|TRBV18|TRBD2|.
TGTGCCAGCTCACCATTTATGACTAGCGGGAGGGGCAACAATGAGCAGTTCTTC
CASSPFMTSGRGNNEQFF
>TRBJ2-7|TRBV11-3|TRBD2|.
TGTGCCAGCTCTAGCGGGAGGGGCTCTGGGGAGCAGTACTTC
CASSSGRGSGEQYF
>TRBJ1-2|TRBV7-9|.|.
TGTGCCAGCAGCTTCGGGGGGGTTGGAAGGGGCCGCGATGGCTACACCTTC
CASSFGGVGRGRDGYTF
>TRBJ1-6|TRBV13|TRBD1|.
TGTGCCAGCAGAAGAGGACAGGGCAATTCACCCCTCCACTTT
CASRRGQGNSPLHF
>TRBJ2-7|TRBV19|TRBD1|.
TGTGCCAGTAGATTAACCGGGACAGGGCTTCCCTACGAGCAGTACTTC
CASRLTGTGLPYEQYF
>TRBJ2-3|TRBV24-1|.|.
TGTGCCACCAGTGATCCTCCTAGCACAGATACGCAGTATTTT
CATSDPPSTDTQYF
>TRBJ1-1|TRBV5-4|TRBD1|.
TGTGCCAGCCTGGGAGCAGGGGGTACTGAAGCTTTCTTT
CASLGAGGTEAFF
>TRBJ1-6|TRBV10-3|TRBD1|.
TGTGCCATCAGTGAGTCAGGGGGCCTACCCCTCCACTTT
CAISESGGLPLHF
>TRBJ1-4|TRBV27|TRBD1|.
TGTGCCAGCAGTTCTTGGGACAGGGGTCGAGAAAAACTGTTTTTT
CASSSWDRGREKLFF
>TRBJ2-2|TRBV9|.|once
TGTGCCAGCAGCGTAGTACAGACGTTTAACACCGGGGAGCTGTTTTTT
CASSVVQTFNTGELFF
>TRBJ2-7|TRBV6-5|TRBD1|.
TGTGCCAGCAGTCTAGCCGGGACAGGGGCTATTGAGCAGTACTTC
CASSLAGTGAIEQYF
>TRBJ1-2|TRBV9|.|.
TGTGCCAGCAGCGCTGGTACAGGTAACTATGGCTACACCTTC
CASSAGTGNYGYTF
>TRBJ1-1|TRBV12-3/TRBV12-4|.|few
TGTGCCAGCAGCCCCGGGGGGAGATTAAAAGCTTTCTTT
CASSPGGRLKAFF
>TRBJ2-1|TRBV6-2/TRBV6-3|TRBD2|once
TGTGCCAGCAGTTACTCGGATAGCGGGAATACCGATGAGCAGTTCTTC
CASSYSDSGNTDEQFF
>TRBJ1-1|TRBV6-6|.|.
TGTGCCAGCATTGGGGCGGGAGGAACTGAAGCTTTCTTT
CASIGAGGTEAFF
>TRBJ2-3|TRBV5-1|.|.
TGCGCCAGCAGCACCGGACGGGATACCGATACGCAGTATTTT
CASSTGRDTDTQYF
>TRBJ2-1|TRBV28|TRBD2|once
TGTGCCAGCAGATATAGCGGGGGGGACAATGAGCAGTTCTTC
CASRYSGGDNEQFF
>TRBJ2-7|TRBV3-1/TRBV3-2|TRBD2|.
TGTGCCAGCAGCCAAGATAGGGCAGGGATTAGCGGGACGTCCCCCTACGAGCAGTACTTC
CASSQDRAGISGTSPYEQYF
>TRBJ1-5|TRBV24-1|.|once
TGTGCCACCAGTGATTCGGCGGGGCGATTCAATCAGCCCCAGCATTTT
CATSDSAGRFNQPQHF
>TRBJ1-2|TRBV6-1|.|.
TGTGCCAGCAGTGAAGATCAGACGGAGAAGGGGAACTATGGCTACACCTTC
CASSEDQTEKGNYGYTF
>TRBJ2-5|TRBV6-5|.|.
TGTGCCAGCGCCCCTAGGGGGGAGACCCAGTACTTC
CASAPRGETQYF
>TRBJ1-2|TRBV18|TRBD1|.
TGTGCCAGCTCATTACCGGGACAGGGGATTTATGGCTACACCTTC
CASSLPGQGIYGYTF
>TRBJ2-7|TRBV28|TRBD1|.
TGTGCCAGCAGCGGGGACAGTTATTACGAGCAGTACTTC
CASSGDSYYEQYF
>TRBJ2-3|TRBV10-3|TRBD2|few
TGTGCCATCAGTGAGTCGGGGGCTAGCGGGAGTCAAGCAGATACGCAGTATTTT
CAISESGASGSQADTQYF
>TRBJ1-4|TRBV7-8|.|.
TGTGCCAGCAGCTCCAACCGCTTCCAGGTCAGGAATGAAAAACTGTTTTTT
CASSSNRFQVRNEKLFF
>TRBJ1-3|TRBV7-2|.|.
TGTGCCAGCAGCGAAAGCCTGTCTGGAAACACCATATATTTT
CASSESLSGNTIYF
>TRBJ2-3|TRBV28|.|.
TGTGCCAGCAGTTCGCGAGCGGCCTCGGGGACAGATACGCAGTATTTT
CASSSRAASGTDTQYF
>TRBJ1-6|TRBV25-1|.|.
TGTGCCAGCAGTGCCCGAGTGGATTCACCCCTCCACTTT
CASSARVDSPLHF
>TRBJ2-3|TRBV6-2/TRBV6-3|.|.
TGTGCCAGCAGTTCAGGAGGTAGCACAGATACGCAGTATTTT
CASSSGGSTDTQYF
>TRBJ1-6|TRBV28|.|.
TGTGCCAGCAGCCCGGGAGGGGGTAAAAAATTCACCCTCCACTTT
CASSPGGGKKFTLHF
>TRBJ2-3|TRBV7-2|.|.
TGTGCCAGCAGCCCAGCTAGGGGAGATACGCAGTATTTT
CASSPARGDTQYF
>TRBJ1-1|TRBV4-2|.|.
TGTGCCAGCAGCCCGAGGCGGGTTGACACTGAAGCTTTCTTT
CASSPRRVDTEAFF
>TRBJ1-2|TRBV28|.|.
TGTGCCAGCAGTTCCCCCGGGTCAACTAACTATGGCTACACCTTC
CASSSPGSTNYGYTF
>TRBJ2-1|TRBV4-2|TRBD2|.
TGTGCCAGCAGCCAAGAAAAAGGACTAGCGGGGGGATACAATGAGCAGTTCTTC
CASSQEKGLAGGYNEQFF
>TRBJ1-5|TRBV5-1|.|.
TGCGCCAGCAGCACGGACGGGATGCCCAATCAGCCCCAGCATTTT
CASSTDGMPNQPQHF
>TRBJ2-3|TRBV7-3|.|.
TGTGCCAGCAGCTCACAGGGAACCCCCACAGATACGCAGTATTTT
CASSSQGTPTDTQYF
>TRBJ1-1|TRBV2|.|.
TGTGCCAGCAGTATTGCGACAGTTACTGAAGCTTTCTTT
CASSIATVTEAFF
>TRBJ1-2|TRBV2|TRBD1|.
TGTGCCAGCAGTGAAGCGCAGGGGACAGGGCTGCATGGCTACACCTTC
CASSEAQGTGLHGYTF
>TRBJ2-1|TRBV24-1|.|.
TGTGCCACCAGTGACTCTGGGGCAGACGCCTACAATGAGCAGTTCTTC
CATSDSGADAYNEQFF
>TRBJ2-2|TRBV18|.|.
TGTGCCAGCTCACCTCCTTCTAGCGTTTCGAACACCGGGGAGCTGTTTTTT
CASSPPSSVSNTGELFF
>TRBJ2-1|TRBV27|.|.
TGTGCCAGCAGCGGCGGGACGTCCTACAATGAGCAGTTCTTC
CASSGGTSYNEQFF
>TRBJ2-7|TRBV28|TRBD2|.
TGTGCCAGCAGTTTATTGCCCGGGACTAGCGGCTCCTACGAGCAGTACTTC
CASSLLPGTSGSYEQYF
>TRBJ2-7|TRBV30|TRBD2|.
TGTGCCTGGAGGGCGGGCGGGAGCTCCTACGAGCAGTACTTC
CAWRAGGSSYEQYF
>TRBJ2-7|TRBV7-3|.|.
TGTGCCAGCAGCTTAAGCGGGTTTAGCCGCTACGAGCAGTACTTC
CASSLSGFSRYEQYF
>TRBJ2-2|TRBV30|TRBD2|.
TGTGCCTGGAGTGTAGGGCTAGCGGGGGGCTCGAACACCGGGGAGCTGTTTTTT
CAWSVGLAGGSNTGELFF
>TRBJ2-2|TRBV9|.|.
TGTGCCAGCAGCGCCCAAGGACTCAAACCTAACACCGGGGAGCTGTTTTTT
CASSAQGLKPNTGELFF
>TRBJ2-5|TRBV5-1|TRBD2|.
TGCGCCAGCAGCCTGACCGGGACTAGCGGGGGGCGACAAGAGACCCAGTACTTC
CASSLTGTSGGRQETQYF